The T cell receptor beta chain under discussion was sequenced for a study of cytomegalovirus exposure and HLA in healthy donors. The donors were part of the roughly 130-subject validation cohort, which stood apart from the roughly 700-subject first cohort. Some clones are missing from TCRdb's copy, which holds only in-frame ones; the method was immunoSEQ multiplex PCR. The sample gives 82,000 or so clones, roughly 95% of which show up once; 0.55% to 0.75% is in the top ten. The CDR3 sequence is 15 residues long. Germline V gene data show CDR1 as MNHEY and CDR2 as SVGAGI. V dropped 3 bases and J dropped 1; count of bases not matched to a gene: 4. This clone showed up just once.

What was sequenced was PBMCs. V usage is TRBV6-5 and J usage is TRBJ2-3; 7 bases agree with TRBD1. The source is a woman aged 18-29 years in good health and CMV-seronegative. The CDR3 nucleotides read TGTGCCAGCAGTTATCCCGGGACAGGCACAGATACGCAGTATTTT. Amino acid sequence: CASSYPGTGTDTQYF.